The 18 T cell receptor beta chains below all came from one sample that was sequenced in a study of blood T cell repertoires in COVID-19. The protocol was immunoSEQ multiplex PCR, while the TCRdb copy is restricted to in-frame clones and leaves out a portion. The top ten hold around 1.5% of the sample, which has over 300,000 clones, more than 75% seen once. Sequenced input: peripheral blood. The receptors here all came from a woman aged 50 to 65 with acute or convalescent COVID-19.

The gene calls are TRBV7-3 and TRBJ2-7, with 10 bases identical to TRBD2. The CDR3 consists of 15 residues. V trimming: 2 bases; J trimming: 6 bases; junction bases outside the gene matches: 7. CDR1 and CDR2 from the germline V gene are SGHTA and FQGTGA. The CDR3 region is CASSLGASGSSEQYF. The CDR3 DNA is TGTGCCAGCAGCTTAGGGGCTAGCGGGAGTAGCGAGCAGTACTTC.

The rearrangement links TRBV7-7 to TRBJ2-7, with TRBD2 matching over 7 bases. This CDR3 comprises 19 residues. CDR1 SSHAT and CDR2 FNYEAQ come from the germline V gene (reference sequence). CDR3 protein: CASGGLGSGGLAELYEQYF. The CDR3 DNA sequence: TGTGCTAGCGGTGGGTTGGGGTCAGGAGGGCTAGCGGAGCTATACGAGCAGTACTTC.

This chain connects TRBV7-9 to TRBJ2-7, with a tentative D call TRBD1 (5 bases). This CDR3 contains 14 residues. V shed 5 bases and J shed 3 bases, with 14 bases lying between them. In germline, CDR1 is SEHNR, CDR2 FQNEAQ (reference sequence). CDR3 DNA: TGTGCCAGCAGCCATACGACAGATAACTACGAGCAGTACTTC. This gives the protein CASSHTTDNYEQYF.

The V and J genes are TRBV9 and TRBJ1-6, with D perhaps matching TRBD1 (5 bases). The CDR3 has 17 amino acids. Germline V lookup: CDR1 SGDLS, CDR2 YYNGEE. Trimming stripped 5 bases from V and 0 bases from J, with 15 bases between. The CDR3 DNA reads as TGTGCCAGCAGTTCAAGAGACAGCAGCTCCTATAATTCACCCCTCCACTTT. It translates to CASSSRDSSSYNSPLHF.

This clone has just one count. The V call is TRBV10-3, the J call TRBJ2-1, with 8 bases aligning to TRBD2. From germline, CDR1 is ENHRY and CDR2 SYGVKD. The CDR3 is made up of 18 amino acids. V dropped 7 bases and J dropped 0; count of bases not matched to a gene: 14. CDR3 loop: CAIKSGLAGGHSYNEQFF. The CDR3 nucleotides are TGTGCCATCAAATCCGGGCTAGCGGGCGGCCACTCCTACAATGAGCAGTTCTTC.

This chain connects TRBV6-5 to TRBJ1-2; no clear D gene. Germline CDR1 reads MNHEY; CDR2 reads SVGAGI. CDR3 length equals 16 residues. The ends were cut back, 0 bases at V and 8 bases at J, with 19 bases in the middle. The CDR3 sequence: CASSYSEEVGLRGYTF. The CDR3 DNA reads TGTGCCAGCAGTTACTCGGAAGAGGTTGGCTTGCGCGGCTACACCTTC.

This chain uses TRBV7-8 with TRBJ1-4; 11 bases line up with TRBD1. The CDR3 contains 21 residues. V lost 0 bases and J lost 3; bases outside the gene matches: 15. Germline lookup yields CDR1 SGHVS and CDR2 FQNEAQ. CDR3 coding DNA: TGTGCCAGCAGCTTAGCTTCCCAGGGACAGGGGGACGAAGTAGCTAATGAAAAACTGTTTTTT. It encodes CASSLASQGQGDEVANEKLFF.

The V call is TRBV6-5, the J call TRBJ1-1; possibly TRBD1 for D (5 bases). This CDR3 is 13 amino acids long. V lost 8 bases, J lost 6 bases, and 16 bases lay in between. Per germline, CDR1 MNHEY and CDR2 SVGAGI. Here the CDR3 DNA reads TGTGCCAGCGGTCCCCAGGGTAGGGCTGAAGCTTTCTTT. Encoded protein: CASGPQGRAEAFF.

The chain employs TRBV2 and TRBJ2-7; possible D gene TRBD1, 6 bases. The CDR3 covers 13 residues. The V end was cut by 3 bases, the J end by 7 bases, with 13 bases between. The germline V gene has CDR1 SNHLY and CDR2 FYNNEI. This chain's CDR3 is CASSDQGLGEQYF. The CDR3 DNA reads TGTGCCAGCAGTGATCAGGGGTTGGGAGAGCAGTACTTC.

J is TRBJ1-2 and V is TRBV7-9, with a tentative D call TRBD1 (6 bases). With 3 bases removed from V and 4 bases from J, the gap between germline ends came to 12 bases. Per the germline V gene, CDR1 is SEHNR and CDR2 is FQNEAQ (reference sequence). The CDR3 spans 14 residues. DNA of the CDR3: TGTGCCAGCAGCTTTCTACAGGGCTTCTATGGCTACACCTTC. The encoded protein is CASSFLQGFYGYTF.

The V call is TRBV18, the J call TRBJ1-5; D is perhaps TRBD1 (5 bases). This CDR3 is built from 14 residues. Germline CDR1 reads KGHSH; CDR2 reads LQKENI. Trimming took off 1 base at V and 7 bases at J, with 11 bases between the two ends. The CDR3 DNA sequence: TGTGCCAGCTCACCACAGGGGTCCGACCAGCCCCAGCATTTT. This translates into CASSPQGSDQPQHF.

This clone was observed a handful of times. The chain carries TRBV9 and TRBJ2-3; 11 bases fit TRBD2. V lost 0 bases, J lost 8 bases, and 8 bases stayed unmatched. Germline CDR1 SGDLS, CDR2 YYNGEE. The CDR3 has 16 amino acids. DNA of the CDR3: TGTGCCAGCAGCGTAGGGGCCGGGACTAGCGGCAGTACGCAGTATTTT. This encodes CASSVGAGTSGSTQYF.

J is TRBJ2-3 and V is TRBV4-2; TRBD2 aligns across 14 bases. J gave up 3 bases and V 1 base, and 6 bases lay outside the gene matches. Germline V lookup: CDR1 LGHNA, CDR2 YNFKEQ. The CDR3 runs to 18 residues. This CDR3 reads CASSQGGTSGSVTDTQYF. The DNA for the CDR3 is TGTGCCAGCAGCCAAGGGGGGACTAGCGGGAGTGTGACAGATACGCAGTATTTT.

The sample holds a few counts of this clone. The CDR3 loop reads CASSIDGRINTEAFF. CDR3 in DNA: TGTGCCAGTAGTATAGACGGCAGGATAAACACTGAAGCTTTCTTT. This chain joins TRBV19 and TRBJ1-1, with D unresolved. V was trimmed by 0 bases and J by 2 bases, leaving 10 bases between them. The CDR3 has 15 residues. Germline-derived CDR1 and CDR2 are LNHDA and SQIVND (reference sequence).

This sequence joins TRBV9 and TRBJ1-1; D is unresolved. V was clipped by 0 bases and J by 1 base, with 7 bases between them. Germline-derived CDR1 and CDR2 are SGDLS and YYNGEE. There are 14 residues in the CDR3. As DNA, the CDR3 is TGTGCCAGCAGCGTAGTTGGGCAGAACACTGAAGCTTTCTTT. Protein sequence: CASSVVGQNTEAFF.

In this sample, this clone turned up once. The V and J genes are TRBV5-1 and TRBJ2-2; perhaps TRBD1 as D (5 bases). The CDR3 loop spans 15 amino acids. Per germline, CDR1 SGHRS and CDR2 YFSETQ. Trimming cost V 5 bases and J 5 bases, with 16 bases left between them. CDR3 bases: TGCGCCAGCAGTTTCTTAGGGGCCCCTACCGGGGAGCTGTTTTTT. Translation gives CASSFLGAPTGELFF.

This rearrangement joins TRBV11-2 to TRBJ2-3; 11 nucleotides align to TRBD2. The CDR3 is 19 amino acids. Looked up from germline, CDR1 is SGHAT and CDR2 is FQNNGV. V shed 0 bases and J 3 bases; nucleotides not matched to a gene: 11. The CDR3: CASSLDWLAGGRGTDTQYF. The CDR3 coding sequence is TGTGCCAGCAGCTTAGATTGGCTAGCGGGAGGCCGGGGGACAGATACGCAGTATTTT.

The genes are TRBV15 and TRBJ2-1; maybe TRBD2 (5 bases). The CDR3 loop spans 15 amino acids. With 5 bases removed from V and 0 bases from J, the gap between germline ends came to 11 bases. Germline V CDR1 and CDR2: LNHNV, YYDKDF (reference sequence). The CDR3 reads CATSVRVDSYNEQFF. The CDR3 DNA is TGTGCCACCAGCGTGCGGGTGGACTCCTACAATGAGCAGTTCTTC.